This is a list of T cell receptor beta chains from one sample in a study of cytomegalovirus exposure and HLA in healthy donors. Assay: immunoSEQ multiplex PCR; the TCRdb copy retains only in-frame clones and omits some. The sample yields 120,000 to 150,000 clones, about 78% seen once. Sequencing was performed on PBMCs. The receptors were gathered from a man aged 35 to 55 in good health and CMV-seropositive. Both conserved end residues are part of each CDR3. D genes are given only for firm matches. The listing skips clone size in some rows; elsewhere it reads once, few, many or a size class.

j_call d_call v_call clone_size cdr3_nt cdr3_aa
TRBJ1-1 NA TRBV6-1 NA TGTGCCAGCAGTGACCAGAGGTACACTGAAGCTTTCTTT CASSDQRYTEAFF
TRBJ2-1 TRBD1 TRBV28 NA TGTGCCACTAAACCAACCCCTGGGACAGTCGGGCAGTTCTTC CATKPTPGTVGQFF
TRBJ1-5 TRBD1 TRBV19 NA TGTGCCAGCGAGTTCGGACAGGGGAGTCAGCCCCAGCATTTT CASEFGQGSQPQHF
TRBJ1-1 NA TRBV19 once TGTGCCAGTAGTCTCGCCGGGGGGATCACTGAAGCTTTCTTT CASSLAGGITEAFF
TRBJ1-3 NA TRBV5-8 NA TGTGCCAGCAGCTTGCGGTGGTCTGGAAACACCATATATTTT CASSLRWSGNTIYF
TRBJ1-6 NA TRBV18 once TGTGCCAGCTCACCTAAACAGGATAATTCACCCCTCCACTTT CASSPKQDNSPLHF
TRBJ1-1 TRBD1 TRBV27 few TGTGCCAGCAAGGGACAGGGGGCGAACACTGAAGCTTTCTTT CASKGQGANTEAFF
TRBJ1-1 TRBD1 TRBV4-2 few TGTGCCAGCAGCCAAGTTGGTAGGGTCAGGGGGTTCAATGAAGCTTTCTTT CASSQVGRVRGFNEAFF
TRBJ1-1 TRBD1 TRBV5-6 NA TGTGCCAGCAGCTTCCGGGACAGGGAATCTGAAGCTTTCTTT CASSFRDRESEAFF
TRBJ1-5 NA TRBV19 few TGTGCCAGTAGTATGAACGGGCAGGGAGGTCAGCCCCAGCATTTT CASSMNGQGGQPQHF